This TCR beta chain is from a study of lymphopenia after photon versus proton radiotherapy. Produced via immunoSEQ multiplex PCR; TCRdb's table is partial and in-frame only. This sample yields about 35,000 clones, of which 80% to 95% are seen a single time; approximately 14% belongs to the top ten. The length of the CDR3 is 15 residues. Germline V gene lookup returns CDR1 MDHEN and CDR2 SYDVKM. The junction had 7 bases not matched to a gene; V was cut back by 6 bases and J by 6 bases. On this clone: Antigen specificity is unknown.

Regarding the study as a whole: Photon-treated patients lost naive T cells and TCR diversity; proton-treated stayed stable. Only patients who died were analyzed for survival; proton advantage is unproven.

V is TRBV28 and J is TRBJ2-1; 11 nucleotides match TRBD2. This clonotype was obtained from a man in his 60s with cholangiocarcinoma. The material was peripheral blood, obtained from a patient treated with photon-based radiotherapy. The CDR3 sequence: CASSELAGATNEQFF. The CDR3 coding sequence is TGTGCCAGCAGCGAACTAGCGGGGGCTACCAATGAGCAGTTCTTC.